This paragraph reports one T cell receptor beta chain. Sequenced by immunoSEQ multiplex PCR; TCRdb stores in-frame clones only, minus some. This table has some 140,000 clones, roughly 84% appearing once. The data originate from a study of blood T cell repertoires in COVID-19. Overall study: The United States, Italy and Spain provided the acute and convalescent COVID-19 samples.

In germline, CDR1 is SGHRS, CDR2 YFSETQ. The CDR3 has 13 amino acids. The V end lost 7 bases, the J end lost 11 bases, and 16 bases lay between the germline ends. The TCR sequence derives from a man between 60 and 75 years old with acute or convalescent COVID-19. The J gene is TRBJ1-6, the V gene TRBV5-1, with D unresolved. The sequencing sample was made of peripheral blood. CDR3 bases: TGCGCCAGCCAGAGCGGCGGGGAAGCACCCCTCCACTTT. Amino acids: CASQSGGEAPLHF.